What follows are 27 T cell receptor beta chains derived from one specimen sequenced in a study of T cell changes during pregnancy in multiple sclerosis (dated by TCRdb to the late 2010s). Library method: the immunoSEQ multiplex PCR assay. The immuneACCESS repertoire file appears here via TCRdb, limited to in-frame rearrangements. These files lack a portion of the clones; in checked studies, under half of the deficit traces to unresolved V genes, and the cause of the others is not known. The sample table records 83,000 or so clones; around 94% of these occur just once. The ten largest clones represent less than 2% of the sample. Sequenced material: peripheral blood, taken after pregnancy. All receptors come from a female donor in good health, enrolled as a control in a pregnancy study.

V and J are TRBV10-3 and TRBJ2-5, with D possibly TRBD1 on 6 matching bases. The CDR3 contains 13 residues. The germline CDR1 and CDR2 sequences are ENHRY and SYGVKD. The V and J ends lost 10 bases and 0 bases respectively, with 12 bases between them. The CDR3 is CATTNRDQETQYF. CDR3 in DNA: TGTGCCACGACGAACAGGGACCAAGAGACCCAGTACTTC.

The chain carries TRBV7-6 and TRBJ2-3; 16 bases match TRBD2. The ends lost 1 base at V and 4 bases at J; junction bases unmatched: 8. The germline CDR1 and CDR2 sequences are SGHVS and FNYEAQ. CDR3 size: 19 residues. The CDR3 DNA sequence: TGTGCCAGCAGCTTAGTCGGTGGGACTAGCGGGAGGGCGGCAGATACGCAGTATTTT. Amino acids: CASSLVGGTSGRAADTQYF.

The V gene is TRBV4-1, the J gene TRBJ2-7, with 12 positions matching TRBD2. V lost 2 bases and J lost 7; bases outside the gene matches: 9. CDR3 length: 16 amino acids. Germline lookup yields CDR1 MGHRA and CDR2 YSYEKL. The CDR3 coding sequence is TGCGCCAGCAGCCAACGGACTAGCGGGAATGTGGGTGAGCAGTACTTC. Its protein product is CASSQRTSGNVGEQYF.

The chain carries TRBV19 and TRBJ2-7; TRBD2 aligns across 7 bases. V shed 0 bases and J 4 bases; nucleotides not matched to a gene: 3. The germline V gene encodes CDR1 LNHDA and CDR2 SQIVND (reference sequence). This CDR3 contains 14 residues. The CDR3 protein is CASSIEAGSYEQYF. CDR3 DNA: TGTGCCAGTAGTATAGAAGCGGGGAGTTACGAGCAGTACTTC.

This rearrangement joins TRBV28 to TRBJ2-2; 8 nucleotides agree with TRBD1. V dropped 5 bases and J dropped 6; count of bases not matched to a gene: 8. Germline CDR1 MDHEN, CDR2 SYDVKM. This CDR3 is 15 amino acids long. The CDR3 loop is CASSVPRGRAGELFF. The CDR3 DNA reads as TGTGCCAGCAGTGTCCCCAGGGGGCGGGCCGGGGAGCTGTTTTTT.

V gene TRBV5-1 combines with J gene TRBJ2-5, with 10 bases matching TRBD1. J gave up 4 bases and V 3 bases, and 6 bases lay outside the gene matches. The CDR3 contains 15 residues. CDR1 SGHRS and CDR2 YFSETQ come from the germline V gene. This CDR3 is CASSSTGTGVETQYF. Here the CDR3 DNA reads TGCGCCAGCAGCTCGACCGGGACAGGGGTAGAGACCCAGTACTTC. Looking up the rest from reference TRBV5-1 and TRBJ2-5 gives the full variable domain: KAGVTQTPRYLIKTRGQQVTLSCSPISGHRSVSWYQQTPGQGLQFLFEYFSETQRNKGNFPGRFSGRQFSNSRSEMNVSTLELGDSALYLCASSSTGTGVETQYFGPGTRLLVL.

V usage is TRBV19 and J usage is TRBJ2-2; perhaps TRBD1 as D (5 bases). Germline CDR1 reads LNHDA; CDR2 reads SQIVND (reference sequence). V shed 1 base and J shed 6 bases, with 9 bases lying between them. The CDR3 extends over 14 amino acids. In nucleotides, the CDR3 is TGTGCCAGTAGTATAGGAGTACAGGCCGGGGAGCTGTTTTTT. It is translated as CASSIGVQAGELFF.

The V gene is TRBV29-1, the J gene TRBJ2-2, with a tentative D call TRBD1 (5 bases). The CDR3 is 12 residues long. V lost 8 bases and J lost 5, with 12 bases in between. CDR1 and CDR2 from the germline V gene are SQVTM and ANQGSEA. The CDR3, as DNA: TGCAGCTGTTCAAAGGGGACCGGGGAGCTGTTTTTT. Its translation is CSCSKGTGELFF.

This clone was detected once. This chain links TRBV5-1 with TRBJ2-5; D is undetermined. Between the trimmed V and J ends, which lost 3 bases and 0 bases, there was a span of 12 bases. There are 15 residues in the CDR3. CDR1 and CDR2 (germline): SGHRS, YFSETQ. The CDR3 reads CASSSGGSNQETQYF. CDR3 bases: TGCGCCAGCAGCTCAGGTGGCAGTAACCAAGAGACCCAGTACTTC.

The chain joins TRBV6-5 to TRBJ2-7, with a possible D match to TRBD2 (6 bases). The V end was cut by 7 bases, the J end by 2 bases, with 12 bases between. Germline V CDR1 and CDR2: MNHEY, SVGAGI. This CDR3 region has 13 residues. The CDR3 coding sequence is TGTGCCAGCACCCGGACGGGAGCCTACGAGCAGTACTTC. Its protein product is CASTRTGAYEQYF.

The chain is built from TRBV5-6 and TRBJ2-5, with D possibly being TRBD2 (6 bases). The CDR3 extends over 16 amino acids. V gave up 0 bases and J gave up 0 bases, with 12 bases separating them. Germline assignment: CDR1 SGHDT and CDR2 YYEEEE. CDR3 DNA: TGTGCCAGCAGCTTGGCTGCGGGACGGGACCAAGAGACCCAGTACTTC. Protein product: CASSLAAGRDQETQYF. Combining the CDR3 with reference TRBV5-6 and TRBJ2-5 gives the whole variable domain DAGVTQSPTHLIKTRGQQVTLRCSPKSGHDTVSWYQQALGQGPQFIFQYYEEEERQRGNFPDRFSGHQFPNYSSELNVNALLLGDSALYLCASSLAAGRDQETQYFGPGTRLLVL.

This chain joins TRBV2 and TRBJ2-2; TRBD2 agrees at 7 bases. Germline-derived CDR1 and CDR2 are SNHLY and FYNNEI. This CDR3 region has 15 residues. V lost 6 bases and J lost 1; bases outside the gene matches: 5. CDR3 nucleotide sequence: TGTGCCAGCAGAGGTAGCGGGCGGAACACCGGGGAGCTGTTTTTT. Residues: CASRGSGRNTGELFF.

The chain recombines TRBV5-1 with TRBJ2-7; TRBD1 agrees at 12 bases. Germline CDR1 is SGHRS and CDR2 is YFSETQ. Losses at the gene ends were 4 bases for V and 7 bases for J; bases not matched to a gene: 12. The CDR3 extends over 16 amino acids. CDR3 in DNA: TGCGCCAGCAGCACGGGACCGGGACAGGGGGCGAAAGAGCAGTACTTC. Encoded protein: CASSTGPGQGAKEQYF.

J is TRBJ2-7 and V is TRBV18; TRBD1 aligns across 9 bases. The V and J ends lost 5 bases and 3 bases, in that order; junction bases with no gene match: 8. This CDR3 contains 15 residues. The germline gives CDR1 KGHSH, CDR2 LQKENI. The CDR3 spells CASSLIGTGRYEQYF. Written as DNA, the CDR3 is TGTGCCAGCTCATTAATCGGGACAGGGCGCTACGAGCAGTACTTC.

In DNA, the CDR3 is TGTGCCAGCAGTTTCTTGGGGGAGGGGTTTTCATACGAGCAGTACTTC. This gives the protein CASSFLGEGFSYEQYF. The chain couples TRBV28 to TRBJ2-7; TRBD2 agrees at 7 bases. The CDR3 has 16 amino acids. Germline-derived CDR1 and CDR2 are MDHEN and SYDVKM. Losses at the gene ends were 3 bases for V and 4 bases for J; bases not matched to a gene: 12.

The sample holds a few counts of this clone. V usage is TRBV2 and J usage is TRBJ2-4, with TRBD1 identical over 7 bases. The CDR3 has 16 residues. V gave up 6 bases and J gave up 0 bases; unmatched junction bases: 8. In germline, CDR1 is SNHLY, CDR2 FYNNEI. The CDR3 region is CASRSPGQLAKNIQYF. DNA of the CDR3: TGTGCCAGCAGGTCTCCGGGACAGCTAGCCAAAAACATTCAGTACTTC. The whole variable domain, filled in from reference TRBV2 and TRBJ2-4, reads EPEVTQTPSHQVTQMGQEVILRCVPISNHLYFYWYRQILGQKVEFLVSFYNNEISEKSEIFDDQFSVERPDGSNFTLKIRSTKLEDSAMYFCASRSPGQLAKNIQYFGAGTRLSVL.

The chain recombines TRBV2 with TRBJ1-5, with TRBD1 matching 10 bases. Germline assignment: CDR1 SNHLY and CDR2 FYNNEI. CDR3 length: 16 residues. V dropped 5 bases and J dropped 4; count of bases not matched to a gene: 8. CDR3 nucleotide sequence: TGTGCCAGCAGTTCATCCGGGACAGGGGCTAATCAGCCCCAGCATTTT. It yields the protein CASSSSGTGANQPQHF. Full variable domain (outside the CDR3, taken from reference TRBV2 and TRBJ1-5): EPEVTQTPSHQVTQMGQEVILRCVPISNHLYFYWYRQILGQKVEFLVSFYNNEISEKSEIFDDQFSVERPDGSNFTLKIRSTKLEDSAMYFCASSSSGTGANQPQHFGDGTRLSIL.

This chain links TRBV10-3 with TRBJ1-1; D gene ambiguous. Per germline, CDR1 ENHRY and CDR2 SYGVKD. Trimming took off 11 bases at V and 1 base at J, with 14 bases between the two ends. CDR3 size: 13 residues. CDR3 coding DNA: TGTGCCGGTGGGGAACGGGAGAACACTGAAGCTTTCTTT. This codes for CAGGERENTEAFF.

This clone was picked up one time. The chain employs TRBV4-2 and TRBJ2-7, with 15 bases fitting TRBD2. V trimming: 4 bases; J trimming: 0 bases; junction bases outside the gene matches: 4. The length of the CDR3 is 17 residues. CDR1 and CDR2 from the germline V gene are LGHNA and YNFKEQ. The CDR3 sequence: CASSPGLAGGISYEQYF. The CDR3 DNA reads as TGTGCCAGCAGCCCCGGACTAGCGGGAGGGATCTCCTACGAGCAGTACTTC.

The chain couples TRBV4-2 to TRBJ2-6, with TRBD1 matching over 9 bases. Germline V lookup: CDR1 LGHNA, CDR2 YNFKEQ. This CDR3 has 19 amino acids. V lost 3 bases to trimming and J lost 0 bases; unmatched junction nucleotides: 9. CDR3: CASSHLTDRGGSGANVLTF. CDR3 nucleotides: TGTGCCAGCAGCCACCTGACCGACAGGGGGGGCTCTGGGGCCAACGTCCTGACTTTC.

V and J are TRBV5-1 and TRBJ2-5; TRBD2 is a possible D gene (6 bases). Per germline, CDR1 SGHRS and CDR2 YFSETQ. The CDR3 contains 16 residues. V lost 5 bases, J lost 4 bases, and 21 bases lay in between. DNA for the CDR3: TGCGCCAGCAGTACGGGCGGGATGAATTCTGGAGAGACCCAGTACTTC. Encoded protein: CASSTGGMNSGETQYF. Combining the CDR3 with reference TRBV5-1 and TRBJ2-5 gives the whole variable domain KAGVTQTPRYLIKTRGQQVTLSCSPISGHRSVSWYQQTPGQGLQFLFEYFSETQRNKGNFPGRFSGRQFSNSRSEMNVSTLELGDSALYLCASSTGGMNSGETQYFGPGTRLLVL.

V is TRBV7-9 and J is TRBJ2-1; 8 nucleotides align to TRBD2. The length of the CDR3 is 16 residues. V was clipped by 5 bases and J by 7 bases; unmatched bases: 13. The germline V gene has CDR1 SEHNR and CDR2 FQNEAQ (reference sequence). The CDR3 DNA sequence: TGTGCCAGCAGCCCCAGTCGATCGGGAGGGCCAAATGAGCAGTTCTTC. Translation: CASSPSRSGGPNEQFF.

The CDR3 region is CASPGGASTDTQYF. CDR3 bases: TGTGCCAGCCCGGGGGGGGCTAGCACAGATACGCAGTATTTT. V usage is TRBV5-4 and J usage is TRBJ2-3; TRBD2 matches at 8 bases. CDR3 length: 14 residues. The V and J ends lost 7 bases and 0 bases, in that order; junction bases with no gene match: 4. Germline CDR1 reads SGHNT; CDR2 reads YYREEE (reference sequence).

CDR3 amino acids: CASSSQGQVADTQYF. In DNA form, the CDR3 reads TGTGCCAGCAGCTCCCAGGGACAGGTTGCAGATACGCAGTATTTT. The chain has TRBV7-2 and TRBJ2-3; 8 nucleotides agree with TRBD1. Germline CDR1 is SGHTA and CDR2 is FQGNSA. There are 15 residues in the CDR3. The ends lost 4 bases at V and 4 bases at J; junction bases unmatched: 7.

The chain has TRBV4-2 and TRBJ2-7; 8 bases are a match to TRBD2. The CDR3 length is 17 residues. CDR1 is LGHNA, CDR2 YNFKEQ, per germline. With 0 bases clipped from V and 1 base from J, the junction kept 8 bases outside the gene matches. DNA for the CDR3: TGTGCCAGCAGCCAAGACTCCCTTGCGGGAGGATCCTACGAGCAGTACTTC. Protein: CASSQDSLAGGSYEQYF.

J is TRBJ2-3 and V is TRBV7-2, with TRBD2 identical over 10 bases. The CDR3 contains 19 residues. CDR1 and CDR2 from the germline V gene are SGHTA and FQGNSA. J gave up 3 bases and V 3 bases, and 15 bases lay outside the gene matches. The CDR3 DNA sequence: TGTGCCAGCAGCTTTCGAGGTGACCTAGCGGGAGTCGGAACAGATACGCAGTATTTT. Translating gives CASSFRGDLAGVGTDTQYF.

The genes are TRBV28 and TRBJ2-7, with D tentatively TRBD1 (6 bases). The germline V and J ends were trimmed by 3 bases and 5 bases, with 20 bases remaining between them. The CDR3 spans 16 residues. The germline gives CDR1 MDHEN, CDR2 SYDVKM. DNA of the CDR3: TGTGCCAGCAGTTTGATTCCGGGACAAATAGGGGACGAGCAGTACTTC. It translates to CASSLIPGQIGDEQYF. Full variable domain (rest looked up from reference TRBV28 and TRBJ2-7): DVKVTQSSRYLVKRTGEKVFLECVQDMDHENMFWYRQDPGLGLRLIYFSYDVKMKEKGDIPEGYSVSREKKERFSLILESASTNQTSMYLCASSLIPGQIGDEQYFGPGTRLTVT.